This entry describes one TCR beta chain. The data belong to a study of T cells expressing NK-cell markers. It was by 5'RACE template switching with UMIs that TCR beta cDNA was made. TCRdb re-called the 5' RACE reads, yielding one record per CDR3 amino acid sequence without DNA. Listed are roughly 160,000 distinct CDR3 sequences; under 20% falls within the top ten. There are 15 residues in the CDR3. Per the germline V gene, CDR1 is MRHNA and CDR2 is SNTAGT. Sample: blood T cells: a sorted CD56 or NKG2C T cell subset, CD4+ or CD8+ T cells, or bulk PBMC T cells (not recorded which). The receptor was isolated from a woman aged 18-70 years in good health. This chain joins TRBV6-4 and TRBJ2-1. The CDR3 spells CASKDLSVVYNEQFF.